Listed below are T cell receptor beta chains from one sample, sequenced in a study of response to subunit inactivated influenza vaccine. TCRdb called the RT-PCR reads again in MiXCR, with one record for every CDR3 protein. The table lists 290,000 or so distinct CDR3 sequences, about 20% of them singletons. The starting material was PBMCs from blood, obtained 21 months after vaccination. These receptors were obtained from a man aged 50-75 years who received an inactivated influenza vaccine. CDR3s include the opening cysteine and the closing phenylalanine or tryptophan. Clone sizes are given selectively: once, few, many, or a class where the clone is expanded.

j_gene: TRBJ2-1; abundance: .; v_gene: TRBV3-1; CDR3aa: CASSPWSGSHNEQFF
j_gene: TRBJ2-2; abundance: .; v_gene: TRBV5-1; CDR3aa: CASKRTGDAGELFF
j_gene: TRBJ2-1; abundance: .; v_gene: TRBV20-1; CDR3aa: CRPTSGGFEDEQFF
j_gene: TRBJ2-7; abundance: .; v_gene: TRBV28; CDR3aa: CASSFGTVPSYEQYF
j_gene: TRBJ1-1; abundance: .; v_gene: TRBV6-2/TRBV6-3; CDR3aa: CASSYMGLGSNTEAFF
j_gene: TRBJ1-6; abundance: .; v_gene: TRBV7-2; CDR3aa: CASSYPRGGGYSPLHF
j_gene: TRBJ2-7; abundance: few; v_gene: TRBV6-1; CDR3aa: CASSERREQYF
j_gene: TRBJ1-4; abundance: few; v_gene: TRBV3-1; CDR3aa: CASSQGREKLFF
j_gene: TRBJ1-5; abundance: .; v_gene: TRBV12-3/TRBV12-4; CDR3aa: CASSVAGHQPQHF
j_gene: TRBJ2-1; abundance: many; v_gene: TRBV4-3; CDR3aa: CASSQDRRTGVYNEQFF
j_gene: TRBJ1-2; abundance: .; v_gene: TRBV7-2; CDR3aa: CASTSDPGYGYTF
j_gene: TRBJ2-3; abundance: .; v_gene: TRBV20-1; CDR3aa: CSEEGRADTQYF
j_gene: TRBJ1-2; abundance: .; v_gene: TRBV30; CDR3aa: CAWSGDSNYGYTF
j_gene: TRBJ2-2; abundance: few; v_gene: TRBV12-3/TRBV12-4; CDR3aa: CASSIPDLFLNTGELFF
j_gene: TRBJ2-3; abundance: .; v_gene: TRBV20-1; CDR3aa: CSASTASGGFTDTQYF
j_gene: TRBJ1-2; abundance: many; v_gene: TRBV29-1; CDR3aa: CSVEERDGVYGYTF
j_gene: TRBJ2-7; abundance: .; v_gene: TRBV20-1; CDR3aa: CSARDLRTGWYEQYF
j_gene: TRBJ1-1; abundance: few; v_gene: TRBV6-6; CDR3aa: CASSRASNTEAFF
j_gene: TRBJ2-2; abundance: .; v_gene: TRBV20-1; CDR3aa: CSASQGADTGELFF
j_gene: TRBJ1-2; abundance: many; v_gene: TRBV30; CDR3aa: CAWSRQLQGGYGYTF
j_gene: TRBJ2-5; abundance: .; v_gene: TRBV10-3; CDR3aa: CAISAGRGETQYF
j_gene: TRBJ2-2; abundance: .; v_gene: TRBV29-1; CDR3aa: CSVDLAGGPFNTGELFF
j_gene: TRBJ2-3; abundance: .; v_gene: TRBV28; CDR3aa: CASNSAGTGADFTQYF
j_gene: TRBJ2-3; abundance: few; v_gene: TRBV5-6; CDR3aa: CASSTDTTDTQYF
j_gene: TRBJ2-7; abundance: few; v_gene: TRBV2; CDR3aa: CASSGRGNSYEQYF
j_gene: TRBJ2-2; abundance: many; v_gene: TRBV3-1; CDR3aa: CASSQELELYTGELFF
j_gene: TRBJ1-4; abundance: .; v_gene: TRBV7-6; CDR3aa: CASSPPKAGLGEKLFF
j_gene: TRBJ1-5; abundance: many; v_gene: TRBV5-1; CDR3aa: CASSLSGISNQPQHF
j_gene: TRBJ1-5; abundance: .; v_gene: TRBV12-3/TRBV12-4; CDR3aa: CASSSGNYQPQHF
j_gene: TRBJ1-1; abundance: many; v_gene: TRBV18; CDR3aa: CASSRDETEAFF
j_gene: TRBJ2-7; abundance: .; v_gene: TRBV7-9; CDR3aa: CASSFPTSGGSAYEQYF
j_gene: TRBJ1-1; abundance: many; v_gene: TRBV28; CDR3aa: CASQRNTEAFF
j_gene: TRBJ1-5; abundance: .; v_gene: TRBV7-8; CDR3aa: CASSKRGGEGNQPQHF
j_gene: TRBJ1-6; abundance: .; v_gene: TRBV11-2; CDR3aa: CASSLNVGPNSPLHF
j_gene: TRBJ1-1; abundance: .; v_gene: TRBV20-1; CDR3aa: CSAPSGARTFF
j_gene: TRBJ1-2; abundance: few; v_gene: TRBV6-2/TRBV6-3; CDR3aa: CASSLGHAYGYTF
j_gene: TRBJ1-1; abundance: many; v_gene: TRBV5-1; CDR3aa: CASSLEGQGFAEAFF
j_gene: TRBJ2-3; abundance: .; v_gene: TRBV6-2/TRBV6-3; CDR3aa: CASSYSTWTPTDTQYF
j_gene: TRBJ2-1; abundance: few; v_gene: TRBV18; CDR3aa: CASSPSDRPLGEQFF
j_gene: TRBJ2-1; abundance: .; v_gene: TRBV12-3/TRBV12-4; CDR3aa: CASRTGTSGWDEQFF
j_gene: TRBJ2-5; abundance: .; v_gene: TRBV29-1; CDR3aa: CTVSRVSGETQYF
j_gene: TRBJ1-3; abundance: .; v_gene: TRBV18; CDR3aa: CASSPNDRLAGNTIYF
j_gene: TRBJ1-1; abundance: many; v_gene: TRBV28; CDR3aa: CASSPDPGMNTEAFF
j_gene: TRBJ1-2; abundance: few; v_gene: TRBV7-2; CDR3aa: CASSPRMLGGAGYTF